This TCR beta chain was captured by sequencing in a study of regulatory T cells in long-lasting Graves disease. Many counts were recorded for this clonotype. CDR3 length: 19 amino acids. CDR1 and CDR2 from the germline V gene are MDHEN and SYDVKM. V lost 5 bases to trimming and J lost 0 bases; unmatched junction nucleotides: 15. Library construction for TCR beta used iRepertoire HTBI primers and Arm-PCR of CDR3 regions. Original analysis: Sample data revealed roughly 62 TRBV and 11 to 15 TRBJ segments. TCRdb analysed the multiplex PCR reads with MiXCR anew, one entry per CDR3 protein. TCRdb, rather than the study authors, made the V and J calls. This table has about 430,000 distinct CDR3 sequences, about 15% appearing once. Time point defined: newly diagnosed GD, antithyroid drugs for less than 3 months. The TCR library was prepared using RNA isolated from PBMCs. These same data were also listed under a study on T cells in Graves' hyperthyroidism and ophthalmopathy.

Sequenced here: peripheral blood mononuclear cells (PBMCs), sampled at new diagnosis, from a patient treated with antithyroid drugs. The TCR originated in a woman aged 35 to 49 with Graves disease. The J gene is TRBJ2-3, the V gene TRBV28; 9 bases map to TRBD1. CDR3 loop: CASSDPRDRVYSSTDTQYF. The CDR3, as DNA: TGTGCCAGCAGTGACCCGCGGGACAGGGTTTACTCTAGCACAGATACGCAGTATTTT. The full variable domain, completed using reference TRBV28 and TRBJ2-3, is DVKVTQSSRYLVKRTGEKVFLECVQDMDHENMFWYRQDPGLGLRLIYFSYDVKMKEKGDIPEGYSVSREKKERFSLILESASTNQTSMYLCASSDPRDRVYSSTDTQYFGPGTRLTVL.